The rows below give T cell receptor beta chains drawn from one sample of a study of blood T cell repertoires in COVID-19. The assay was immunoSEQ multiplex PCR, and TCRdb's table has in-frame clones only and misses some. In the table there are some 340,000 clones, about 87% of which are singletons. The sequenced sample consisted of PBMCs or T cells enriched from blood (not recorded which). The receptor source for this set is a woman aged 25 to 39 who had recovered from COVID-19. Both conserved end residues are part of each CDR3. D genes are given only for firm matches. Expanded clones are given a class, and other clones once, few, many or no size at all.

TRBV18	NA	NA	TRBJ1-4	15	CASSPVTSTNEKLFF	TGTGCCAGCTCACCTGTGACTTCAACTAATGAAAAACTGTTTTTT
TRBV18	NA	NA	TRBJ1-6	15	CASSPRQARNSPLHF	TGTGCCAGCTCACCAAGACAGGCCCGTAATTCACCCCTCCACTTT
TRBV7-2	NA	NA	TRBJ1-1	15	CASSLGWQGGTEAFF	TGTGCCAGCAGCTTAGGGTGGCAGGGTGGCACTGAAGCTTTCTTT
TRBV4-3	NA	NA	TRBJ2-1	18	CASSQDRAGPSSYNEQFF	TGCGCCAGCAGCCAAGATCGGGCGGGGCCCAGCTCCTACAATGAGCAGTTCTTC
TRBV7-7	TRBD2	NA	TRBJ2-2	15	CASSPNAGGTGELFF	TGTGCTAGCAGCCCAAACGCGGGGGGGACCGGGGAGCTGTTTTTT
TRBV5-1	NA	NA	TRBJ2-7	15	CASSLMSGGMYEQYF	TGCGCCAGCAGCTTGATGAGTGGGGGGATGTACGAGCAGTACTTC
TRBV7-6	NA	NA	TRBJ1-1	13	CASSSTVNTEAFF	TGTGCCAGCAGCTCGACAGTGAACACTGAAGCTTTCTTT
TRBV12-3/TRBV12-4	NA	NA	TRBJ1-2	12	CASSKGGGGYTF	TGTGCCAGCAGTAAAGGGGGAGGGGGCTACACCTTC
TRBV3-1/TRBV3-2	TRBD2	NA	TRBJ2-5	14	CVTGTNGYQETQYF	TGTGTTACCGGGACTAATGGATACCAAGAGACCCAGTACTTC
TRBV15	TRBD1	once	TRBJ1-2	14	CATSPSGTAYGYTF	TGTGCCACCAGCCCTTCCGGGACAGCCTATGGCTACACCTTC
TRBV15	TRBD1	NA	TRBJ2-7	14	CATSFRDRDYEQYF	TGTGCCACCAGCTTCCGGGACAGGGACTACGAGCAGTACTTC
TRBV3-1/TRBV3-2	TRBD1	NA	TRBJ2-2	14	CASSRDRATGELFF	TGTGCCAGCAGCCGGGACAGGGCCACCGGGGAGCTGTTTTTT
TRBV19	NA	NA	TRBJ1-4	14	CASSIVPGGEKLFF	TGTGCCAGTAGTATAGTTCCGGGAGGAGAAAAACTGTTTTTT
TRBV4-2	TRBD2	NA	TRBJ2-1	16	CASSQDRASGGDEQFF	TGTGCCAGCAGCCAAGATAGGGCTAGCGGGGGCGATGAGCAGTTCTTC
TRBV13	TRBD1	NA	TRBJ1-2	16	CASSLRGGQDSYGYTF	TGTGCCAGCAGCTTAAGGGGGGGACAGGACTCCTATGGCTACACCTTC
TRBV6-2/TRBV6-3	TRBD2	NA	TRBJ2-2	16	CASSYSPGLNTGELFF	TGTGCCAGCAGTTACTCACCGGGACTAAACACCGGGGAGCTGTTTTTT
TRBV12-3/TRBV12-4	NA	NA	TRBJ2-1	13	CASSPQGIGEQFF	TGTGCCAGCAGCCCCCAGGGGATAGGTGAGCAGTTCTTC
TRBV5-4	TRBD1	NA	TRBJ2-3	16	CASSLDTGGPRSRQYF	TGTGCCAGCAGCTTGGATACAGGGGGGCCACGGTCCAGGCAGTATTTT
TRBV4-3	NA	NA	TRBJ1-2	14	CASSQGAGIYGYTF	TGCGCCAGCAGCCAAGGGGCAGGGATCTATGGCTACACCTTC
TRBV30	NA	NA	TRBJ1-4	12	CAWSAGDEKLFF	TGTGCCTGGAGTGCCGGGGATGAAAAACTGTTTTTT
TRBV5-6	NA	once	TRBJ1-3	14	CASRRQGTGNTIYF	TGTGCCAGCAGGCGACAAGGAACTGGAAACACCATATATTTT
TRBV4-1	NA	NA	TRBJ1-6	16	CASSQEAELYNSPLHF	TGCGCCAGCAGCCAAGAGGCGGAACTCTATAATTCACCCCTCCACTTT
TRBV5-8	TRBD1	NA	TRBJ1-6	14	CATRDRGYNSPLHF	TGTGCCACCAGGGACAGGGGTTATAATTCACCCCTCCACTTT
TRBV27	TRBD2	NA	TRBJ2-5	15	CASSLRRGGAETQYF	TGTGCCAGCAGTTTAAGGCGGGGGGGCGCGGAGACCCAGTACTTC
TRBV6-5	NA	NA	TRBJ1-3	14	CASSRQVSGNTIYF	TGTGCCAGCAGCAGACAGGTATCTGGAAACACCATATATTTT
TRBV4-1	NA	NA	TRBJ2-1	17	CASSQALWESSYNEQFF	TGCGCCAGCAGCCAAGCCTTGTGGGAGAGCTCCTACAATGAGCAGTTCTTC
TRBV13	TRBD1	NA	TRBJ1-4	14	CASSRGQGDEKLFF	TGTGCCAGCAGCCGAGGACAGGGAGATGAAAAACTGTTTTTT
TRBV2	NA	NA	TRBJ2-3	15	CASSDDGRVTDTQYF	TGTGCCAGCAGTGATGACGGCAGGGTAACAGATACGCAGTATTTT
TRBV7-2	NA	NA	TRBJ1-2	15	CASRPILGGGYGYTF	TGTGCCAGCCGCCCTATCCTGGGGGGGGGCTATGGCTACACCTTC
TRBV6-5	NA	NA	TRBJ2-7	14	CASGAGGARSEQYF	TGTGCCAGCGGGGCAGGCGGGGCCCGGAGTGAGCAGTACTTC
TRBV30	NA	once	TRBJ1-1	11	CACILNTEAFF	TGTGCCTGCATCCTGAACACTGAAGCTTTCTTT
TRBV29-1	TRBD1	NA	TRBJ1-1	12	CSVVQGVSEAFF	TGCAGCGTTGTACAGGGGGTGAGTGAAGCTTTCTTT
TRBV19	TRBD1	NA	TRBJ2-1	19	CASSIDLGSGQGRMDEQFF	TGTGCCAGTAGTATAGATCTGGGCTCAGGACAGGGAAGAATGGATGAGCAGTTCTTC
TRBV4-3	NA	NA	TRBJ1-1	15	CASSPAGSGNTEAFF	TGCGCCAGCAGCCCCGCAGGGTCCGGGAACACTGAAGCTTTCTTT
TRBV7-3	NA	NA	TRBJ2-3	15	CASSQQGVWADTQYF	TGTGCCAGCAGCCAACAGGGAGTTTGGGCAGATACGCAGTATTTT
TRBV12-3/TRBV12-4	TRBD2	NA	TRBJ2-5	13	CASSQLAQETQYF	TGTGCCAGCAGTCAACTAGCGCAAGAGACCCAGTACTTC
TRBV7-2	TRBD1	NA	TRBJ1-2	15	CASSLVLQGERGYTF	TGTGCCAGCAGCTTGGTTTTACAGGGGGAAAGGGGCTACACCTTC
TRBV3-1/TRBV3-2	TRBD1	NA	TRBJ2-3	15	CASSSRQGFADTQYF	TGTGCCAGCAGCTCACGACAGGGGTTCGCGGATACGCAGTATTTT
TRBV3-1/TRBV3-2	NA	NA	TRBJ1-4	14	CASRRTGPDEKLFF	TGTGCCAGCAGGCGCACAGGGCCCGATGAAAAACTGTTTTTT
TRBV6-2/TRBV6-3	TRBD2	NA	TRBJ2-1	16	CASSYSRAGGHNEQFF	TGTGCCAGCAGTTACTCTCGCGCGGGGGGCCACAATGAGCAGTTCTTC
TRBV18	NA	NA	TRBJ1-1	14	CASSPSRGGAEAFF	TGTGCCAGCTCACCCTCCCGGGGAGGAGCTGAAGCTTTCTTT
TRBV19	NA	NA	TRBJ2-5	16	CASSNPRGADGETQYF	TGTGCCAGTAGTAACCCTCGGGGGGCCGATGGGGAGACCCAGTACTTC
TRBV5-1	TRBD2	NA	TRBJ2-5	15	CASSLGGGGQETQYF	TGCGCCAGCAGCTTGGGCGGGGGGGGGCAAGAGACCCAGTACTTC
TRBV5-1	TRBD2	NA	TRBJ2-5	13	CASSLPGGETQYF	TGCGCCAGCAGCCTCCCGGGGGGAGAGACCCAGTACTTC
TRBV18	TRBD1	NA	TRBJ1-2	15	CASSRDREGSYGYTF	TGTGCCAGCTCACGGGACAGGGAAGGAAGCTATGGCTACACCTTC